The 8 T cell receptor beta chains listed next were all sequenced from one sample in a study of radiotherapy plus CTLA-4 blockade in lung cancer. TCRdb's copy holds only in-frame clones and misses some; the assay was immunoSEQ multiplex PCR. The table has 62,000 or so clones, roughly 85% seen once. Source: peripheral blood, taken from a patient treated with radiotherapy plus ipilimumab. The receptor set was obtained from a human donor with non-small cell lung cancer who had a complete response to radiotherapy plus ipilimumab.

The CDR3 DNA follows: TGTGCCAGCAGCGACAGGGTGCGGAACACTGAAGCTTTCTTT. This codes for CASSDRVRNTEAFF. The rearrangement uses TRBV2 and TRBJ1-1, with 7 bases aligning to TRBD1. Per germline, CDR1 SNHLY and CDR2 FYNNEI. V dropped 6 bases and J dropped 1; count of bases not matched to a gene: 5. The CDR3 sequence is 14 residues long.

The CDR3 loop reads CASSLAVLNTEAFF. For the CDR3, the DNA is TGTGCCAGCAGCTTAGCGGTCCTAAACACTGAAGCTTTCTTT. The chain uses TRBV7-8 and TRBJ1-1; D is unresolved. The CDR3 has 14 amino acids. CDR1 is SGHVS and CDR2 is FQNEAQ in the germline V gene. The germline V and J ends were trimmed by 0 bases and 2 bases, with 7 bases remaining between them.

This clone was seen a handful of times. This sequence joins TRBV21-1 and TRBJ1-2; no DNA check was done on the table's D call, TRBD1. TRBV21-1 is designated a pseudogene. The CDR3 is 11 residues long. The CDR3 here is CASYSPYGYTF. Here the CDR3 DNA reads TGTGCCAGCTACAGCCCCTATGGCTACACCTTC.

The chain is built from TRBV7-9 and TRBJ1-2; TRBD1 is a possible D gene (5 bases). CDR1 is SEHNR, CDR2 FQNEAQ, per germline (reference sequence). The CDR3 is 14 residues long. Between the trimmed V and J ends, which lost 5 bases and 4 bases, there was a span of 14 bases. The CDR3 DNA is TGTGCCAGCAGCACCTTGACAGACGTCTATGGCTACACCTTC. Translated, it gives CASSTLTDVYGYTF.

Worth noting for this clone: Other DNA sequences in this specimen translate into the identical CDR3. This rearrangement joins TRBV7-2 to TRBJ2-7; D is ambiguous. Germline CDR1 SGHTA, CDR2 FQGNSA. This CDR3 contains 14 residues. V gave up 6 bases and J gave up 5 bases, with 17 bases separating them. Written as DNA, the CDR3 is TGTGCCAGCAGTGTTTGGGCGAGTGACGACGAGCAGTACTTC. It is translated as CASSVWASDDEQYF. Full variable domain (rest looked up from reference TRBV7-2 and TRBJ2-7): GAGVSQSPSNKVTEKGKDVELRCDPISGHTALYWYRQSLGQGLEFLIYFQGNSAPDKSGLPSDRFSAERTGGSVSTLTIQRTQQEDSAVYLCASSVWASDDEQYFGPGTRLTVT.

CDR3 loop: CASSSEGYSYNEQFF. CDR3 nucleotides: TGTGCCAGCAGCTCCGAGGGGTACTCCTACAATGAGCAGTTCTTC. V is TRBV7-2 and J is TRBJ2-1; D may correspond to TRBD1 or TRBD2 (5 bases each). Germline V gene sequence: CDR1 SGHTA, CDR2 FQGNSA. The V end was cut by 4 bases, the J end by 0 bases, with 10 bases between. The CDR3 is 15 residues long.

The chain is built from TRBV7-8 and TRBJ2-6; no reliable D call. The V end was cut by 5 bases, the J end by 0 bases, with 11 bases between. The CDR3 loop spans 16 amino acids. Germline CDR1 and CDR2: SGHVS and FQNEAQ. Written as DNA, the CDR3 is TGTGCCAGCAGCCCTCTTTGGGGCTCTGGGGCCAACGTCCTGACTTTC. It translates to CASSPLWGSGANVLTF.

The CDR3 sequence is CASSLDRDRGSPLHF. CDR3 DNA sequence: TGTGCCAGCAGCTTAGATCGGGACAGAGGTTCACCCCTCCACTTT. This chain connects TRBV11-2 to TRBJ1-6, with 7 bases identical to TRBD1. The ends lost 0 bases at V and 9 bases at J; junction bases unmatched: 5. This CDR3 has 15 residues. From germline, CDR1 is SGHAT and CDR2 FQNNGV.